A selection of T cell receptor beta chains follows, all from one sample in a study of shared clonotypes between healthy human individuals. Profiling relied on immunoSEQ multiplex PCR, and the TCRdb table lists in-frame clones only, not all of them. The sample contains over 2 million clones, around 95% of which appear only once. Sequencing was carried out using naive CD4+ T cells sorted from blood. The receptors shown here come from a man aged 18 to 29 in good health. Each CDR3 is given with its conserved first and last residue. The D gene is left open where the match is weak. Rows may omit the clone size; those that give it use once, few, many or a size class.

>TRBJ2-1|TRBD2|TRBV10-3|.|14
CAIWSGGLHNEQFF
TGTGCCATCTGGAGCGGGGGTTTACACAATGAGCAGTTCTTC
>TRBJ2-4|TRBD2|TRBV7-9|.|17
CASSLYLPSGDKNIQYF
TGTGCCAGCAGCTTATATCTACCTAGCGGGGACAAAAACATTCAGTACTTC
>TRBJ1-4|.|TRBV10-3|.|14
CATGPGHLNEKLFF
TGTGCCACCGGTCCGGGACACCTTAATGAAAAACTGTTTTTT
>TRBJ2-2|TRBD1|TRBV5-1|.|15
CASREGTGLNGELFF
TGCGCCAGCAGAGAAGGGACAGGGCTGAACGGGGAGCTGTTTTTT
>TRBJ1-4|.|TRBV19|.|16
CASSAQRQTLNEKLFF
TGTGCCAGTAGTGCCCAGAGACAGACATTAAATGAAAAACTGTTTTTT
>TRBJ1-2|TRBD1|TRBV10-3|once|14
CAISESGQGDGYTF
TGTGCCATCAGTGAGTCCGGACAGGGGGACGGCTACACCTTC
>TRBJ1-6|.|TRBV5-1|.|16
CASSLAGTGNYSPLHF
TGCGCCAGCAGCTTGGCGGGAACAGGGAATTACTCACCCCTCCACTTT
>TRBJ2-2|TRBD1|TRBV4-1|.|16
CASSPTGTTNTGELFF
TGCGCCAGCAGCCCGACAGGGACCACGAACACCGGGGAGCTGTTTTTT
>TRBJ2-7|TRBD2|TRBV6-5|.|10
CSSGRYEQYF
TGTTCTAGCGGGAGGTACGAGCAGTACTTC
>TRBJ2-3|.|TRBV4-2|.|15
CASSLRGGVTDTQYF
TGTGCCAGCAGCCTTCGGGGCGGGGTGACAGATACGCAGTATTTT
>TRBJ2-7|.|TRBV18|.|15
CASSPEGGRGYEQYF
TGTGCCAGCTCACCCGAAGGTGGCCGGGGCTACGAGCAGTACTTC
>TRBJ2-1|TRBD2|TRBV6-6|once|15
CASRKAGGPGNEQFF
TGTGCCAGCAGGAAGGCGGGAGGGCCGGGGAATGAGCAGTTCTTC
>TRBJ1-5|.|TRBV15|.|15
CATSRPDHIRKPQHF
TGTGCCACCAGCAGACCTGACCACATACGGAAGCCCCAGCATTTT
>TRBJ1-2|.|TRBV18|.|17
CASSPPGRRITNYGYTF
TGTGCCAGCTCACCACCGGGCAGGAGGATCACTAACTATGGCTACACCTTC